Below, 10 T cell receptor beta chains from the same sample are listed, as sequenced in a study of T-cell memory formation after mild COVID-19. TCRdb analysed the 5' RACE reads with MiXCR anew, one entry per CDR3 protein. This sample has 250,000 to 350,000 distinct CDR3 sequences, with around 15% found just once. The sequenced material came from PBMCs or a T cell subset sorted from them (not recorded which). All receptors come from a man aged 18 to 30 who had mild COVID-19 (a few samples of this study predate the infection). Cell type and time point are not known.

This clonotype has ten or more counts. The chain combines TRBV4-3 with TRBJ2-5; D ambiguous. V lost 3 bases to trimming and J lost 6 bases, with 8 bases between them. The CDR3 is 12 amino acids. Germline V CDR1 and CDR2: LGHNA, YSLEER. The CDR3 region is CASSHELKTQYF. The CDR3 bases are TGCGCCAGCAGCCACGAACTTAAGACCCAGTACTTC.

The table lists this clonotype with a few counts. V is TRBV6-1 and J is TRBJ1-6, with TRBD1 identical over 7 bases. With 3 bases clipped from V and 9 bases from J, the junction kept 5 bases outside the gene matches. This CDR3 is built from 14 residues. Looked up from germline, CDR1 is MNHNS and CDR2 is SASEGT. The CDR3 spells CASSEVGGGSPLHF. CDR3 DNA sequence: TGTGCCAGCAGTGAGGTAGGGGGCGGTTCACCCCTCCACTTT.

This clonotype was picked up a small number of times. The J gene is TRBJ2-7, the V gene TRBV5-1, with D hard to call. Trimming pared 0 bases from V and 0 bases from J, leaving 10 bases between. Germline V gene lookup returns CDR1 SGHRS and CDR2 YFSETQ. CDR3 length: 15 amino acids. The CDR3 nucleotides are TGCGCCAGCAGCTTGGCCGGTTCGGTCTCCTACGAGCAGTACTTC. Translation gives CASSLAGSVSYEQYF.

V and J are TRBV6-1 and TRBJ2-3; no clear D. The V gene lost 2 bases and the J gene lost 0 bases, with 15 bases spanning the gap. The CDR3 runs to 17 residues. Germline V gene data show CDR1 as MNHNS and CDR2 as SASEGT. The DNA for the CDR3 is TGTGCCAGCAGTGAAAGGAGAAGGCCGACTAGCACAGATACGCAGTATTTT. As protein: CASSERRRPTSTDTQYF.

At least ten counts were recorded for this clonotype. The chain is built from TRBV5-4 and TRBJ2-5; 14 bases are shared with TRBD2. Trimming took 4 bases from V and 5 from J; bases not matched to a gene: 1. CDR1 is SGHNT and CDR2 is YYREEE in the germline V gene (reference sequence). The CDR3 contains 14 residues. Here the CDR3 reads CASSRTSGGETQYF. CDR3 sequence (DNA): TGTGCCAGCAGCCGGACTAGCGGGGGGGAGACCCAGTACTTC.

This clonotype was seen at least ten times. This chain uses TRBV20-1 with TRBJ2-7; D is uncertain. This CDR3 comprises 14 residues. In germline, CDR1 is DFQATT, CDR2 SNEGSKA (reference sequence). Trimming took 0 bases from V and 4 from J, leaving 13 bases between them. The CDR3 sequence: CSARDASQKYEQYV. The CDR3 region has the DNA TGCAGTGCTAGAGATGCGAGCCAGAAATACGAGCAGTACGTC.

This chain uses TRBV7-9 with TRBJ2-2, with D uncertain. Germline values: CDR1 SEHNR, CDR2 FQNEAQ (reference sequence). V lost 3 bases to trimming and J lost 3 bases, with 8 bases between them. This CDR3 has 14 residues. The CDR3 here is CASSLASYTGELFF. For the CDR3, the DNA is TGTGCCAGCAGCTTGGCGTCCTACACCGGGGAGCTGTTTTTT. Full variable domain (outside the CDR3, taken from reference TRBV7-9 and TRBJ2-2): DTGVSQNPRHKITKRGQNVTFRCDPISEHNRLYWYRQTLGQGPEFLTYFQNEAQLEKSRLLSDRFSAERPKGSFSTLEIQRTEQGDSAMYLCASSLASYTGELFFGEGSRLTVL.

The V and J genes are TRBV6-5 and TRBJ1-5; D call uncertain. This CDR3 contains 13 residues. Trimming took 2 bases from V and 7 from J, leaving 9 bases between them. In germline, CDR1 is MNHEY, CDR2 SVGAGI. CDR3 in amino acids: CASSYRPYQPQHF. The CDR3, as DNA: TGTGCCAGCAGTTACCGACCGTACCAGCCCCAGCATTTT.

This clonotype was counted only a few times. The chain links TRBV5-1 to TRBJ1-2; maybe TRBD1 (5 bases). Germline-derived CDR1 and CDR2 are SGHRS and YFSETQ. The CDR3 has 15 residues. V shed 1 base and J shed 6 bases, with 16 bases lying between them. In nucleotides, the CDR3 is TGCGCCAGCAGCTTGTTATCTTTGCAGGGAGATGGCTACACCTTC. Encoded protein: CASSLLSLQGDGYTF.

DNA of the CDR3: TGCGCCAGCAGCCACTTGGAGCGGAACACTGAAGCTTTCTTT. Its protein is CASSHLERNTEAFF. The chain combines TRBV4-1 with TRBJ1-1; D is undetermined. This CDR3 spans 14 amino acids. The ends were cut back, 3 bases at V and 1 base at J, with 9 bases in the middle. The germline V gene encodes CDR1 MGHRA and CDR2 YSYEKL.